Listed below are T cell receptor beta chains from one sample, sequenced in a study of CD8 T cells in Susac syndrome. Using its own MiXCR run on the immunoSEQ multiplex PCR reads, TCRdb lists one record per CDR3 protein. The sample consists of about 100,000 distinct CDR3 sequences, roughly 93% of them appearing once. The specimen sequenced was CD8+ T cells from PBMCs. The receptors stem from a human donor in good health. Each CDR3 is given with its conserved first and last residue. The D gene is left open where the match is weak. Not all rows give a size; the values are once, few, many and, for expanded clones, a class.

>TRBV27|14|TRBJ1-2|.|.
TGTGCCAGCAGTTGGGGACGGACGTCCTATGGCTACACCTTC
CASSWGRTSYGYTF
>TRBV3-1|15|TRBJ2-5|.|.
TGTGCCAGCAGCCAAGATGGGCATGAATATGGGACCCAGTACTTC
CASSQDGHEYGTQYF
>TRBV15|12|TRBJ2-5|.|.
TGTGCCACCAGAGGGGTATTAGAGACCCAGTACTTC
CATRGVLETQYF
>TRBV4-2|16|TRBJ2-2|.|once
TGTGCCAGCAGCCAAGATCGGATGGTCTGGGCCGGGGAGCTGTTTTTT
CASSQDRMVWAGELFF
>TRBV5-1|19|TRBJ1-2|.|.
TGCGCCAGCAGCTCGGTACTCGGGACGAGTCCCACTATTAACTATGGCTACACCTTC
CASSSVLGTSPTINYGYTF
>TRBV20-1|12|TRBJ2-7|.|few
TGCAGTGCTAGAGGGGGGACCTACGAGCAGTACTTC
CSARGGTYEQYF
>TRBV3-1|16|TRBJ2-1|TRBD2|.
TGTGCCAGCAGCCAAGGTTTTAGCGGGGGCTACAATGAGCAGTTCTTC
CASSQGFSGGYNEQFF
>TRBV27|15|TRBJ2-5|TRBD2|once
TGTGCCAGCAGTTTGAGACTAGCGGGGGAAGAGACCCAGTACTTC
CASSLRLAGEETQYF
>TRBV6-2/TRBV6-3|19|TRBJ2-3|TRBD2|.
TGTGCCAGCAGTTACCCCACGACTGGTAGCGGGGGGGCCGGTGATACGCAGTATTTT
CASSYPTTGSGGAGDTQYF
>TRBV25-1|15|TRBJ1-1|TRBD1|.
TGTGCCAGCAGTGAACCACAGGGGGCCAGGACTGAAGCTTTCTTT
CASSEPQGARTEAFF
>TRBV6-2/TRBV6-3|13|TRBJ1-2|.|few
TGTGCCAGCAGCCAACAGGGCAACTATGGCTACACCTTC
CASSQQGNYGYTF
>TRBV7-9|13|TRBJ2-5|.|.
TGTGCCAGCAGCTTTCAGGCCGGGGAGACCCAGTACTTC
CASSFQAGETQYF
>TRBV2|17|TRBJ2-3|TRBD2|.
TGTGCCAGCATCGAGCCGGTAGCGGGGGGAAGCACAGATACGCAGTATTTT
CASIEPVAGGSTDTQYF
>TRBV9|14|TRBJ2-5|.|.
TGTGCCAGCAGCTCACCTTATTTGAAGGAGACCCAGTACTTC
CASSSPYLKETQYF
>TRBV6-6|14|TRBJ1-2|TRBD1|.
TGTGCCAGCAGTTACCGGGACAGGGGAAATGGCTACACCTTC
CASSYRDRGNGYTF
>TRBV19|15|TRBJ1-5|TRBD1|.
TGTGCCAGTAGTCCGACAGGGGGAAGCAATCAGCCCCAGCATTTT
CASSPTGGSNQPQHF
>TRBV9|16|TRBJ2-2|.|.
TGTGCCAGCAGCCTTAAGGGGGGGGCCTATACCGGGGAGCTGTTTTTT
CASSLKGGAYTGELFF
>TRBV11-2|13|TRBJ2-7|.|.
TGTGCCAGCAGCCGGGACGGGGGCTACGAGCAGTACTTC
CASSRDGGYEQYF
>TRBV5-6|14|TRBJ1-1|.|.
TGTGCCAGCAGCCAGGGGATCGGGGACACTGAAGCTTTCTTT
CASSQGIGDTEAFF
>TRBV5-6|13|TRBJ2-1|.|.
TGTGCCAGCAGCTTTGTAGTCCCTCATGAGCAGTTCTTC
CASSFVVPHEQFF
>TRBV2|17|TRBJ2-7|.|.
TGTGCCAGCAGTGAATTGCGGCGGGGACGGACCGAAGGGGAGCAGTACTTC
CASSELRRGRTEGEQYF
>TRBV6-1|16|TRBJ1-4|.|.
TGTGCCAGCAGGCCCACAGGAGGCAGGACTAATGAAAAACTGTTTTTT
CASRPTGGRTNEKLFF
>TRBV30|13|TRBJ1-1|.|.
TGTGCCTGGAGCCTAGTCCGGAACACTGAAGCTTTCTTT
CAWSLVRNTEAFF
>TRBV12-3/TRBV12-4|15|TRBJ2-1|TRBD2|.
TGTGCCAGCGACACCGGGACTAGCGATTACAATGAGCAGTTCTTC
CASDTGTSDYNEQFF
>TRBV6-5|13|TRBJ1-1|.|.
TGTGCCAGCAGTTATTCGGGGGCCACTGAAGCTTTCTTT
CASSYSGATEAFF
>TRBV2|16|TRBJ1-1|.|.
TGTGCCAGCAGTGAATACCAGGGGTTTATGAACATAGAAGCTTTCTTT
CASSEYQGFMNIEAFF
>TRBV12-3/TRBV12-4|14|TRBJ2-7|.|.
TGTGCCAGCAGTTTGGGGGGACTCTCCTACGAGCAGTACTTC
CASSLGGLSYEQYF
>TRBV2|13|TRBJ1-2|.|.
TGTGCCAGCAGTGAGGGGGGTGGGTATGGCTACACCTTC
CASSEGGGYGYTF
>TRBV9|15|TRBJ1-1|.|.
TGTGCCAGCAGCGCACCACTGGGACAAGGTACTGAAGCTTTCTTT
CASSAPLGQGTEAFF
>TRBV20-1|11|TRBJ2-2|.|.
TGCAGTGCTAGGACAGGCGGGGAGCTGTTTTTT
CSARTGGELFF
>TRBV30|15|TRBJ1-5|TRBD1|.
TGTGCCTGGAGTGCCGGGACAGGGCACAATCAGCCCCAGCATTTT
CAWSAGTGHNQPQHF
>TRBV29-1|15|TRBJ2-1|TRBD1|.
TGCAGCGTAGCCGGGACAGGGGCCGGATACAATGAGCAGTTCTTC
CSVAGTGAGYNEQFF